These 12 T cell receptor beta chains came from one sample sequenced in a study of technical replicates of blood from several donors. Repertoires were generated with immunoSEQ multiplex PCR, while TCRdb's copy carries only in-frame clones and drops some. Here the sample spans around 89,000 clones, 94% being singletons. Sequencing was carried out using T cells isolated from PBMCs. These receptors were obtained from a human donor in good health.

V and J are TRBV11-2 and TRBJ1-2; the D gene is possibly TRBD1 (5 bases). Germline loops: CDR1 SGHAT, CDR2 FQNNGV. Trimming cost V 1 base and J 8 bases, with 20 bases left between them. There are 16 residues in the CDR3. CDR3 sequence (DNA): TGTGCCAGCAGCTTAGCCCCTGCGGGGACCCGTGGGGGCTACACCTTC. It translates to CASSLAPAGTRGGYTF.

The rearrangement joins TRBV12-5 to TRBJ2-1, with unresolved D. Trimming stripped 4 bases from V and 10 bases from J, with 8 bases between. This CDR3 comprises 11 residues. In germline, CDR1 is LGHNT, CDR2 FRNRAP. CDR3: CASGWVREQFF. As DNA, the CDR3 is TGTGCTAGTGGTTGGGTTCGGGAGCAGTTCTTC.

The chain recombines TRBV15 with TRBJ1-6; TRBD1 might be the D (5 bases). The CDR3 length is 13 residues. The ends were cut back, 8 bases at V and 7 bases at J, with 12 bases in the middle. Germline loops: CDR1 LNHNV, CDR2 YYDKDF (reference sequence). The CDR3 sequence: CATRDSENSPLHF. For the CDR3, the DNA is TGTGCCACCCGCGACAGTGAGAATTCACCCCTCCACTTT.

This rearrangement joins TRBV5-1 to TRBJ2-5, with 13 bases lining up with TRBD2. Trimming cost V 4 bases and J 3 bases; bases outside gene matches: 3. Germline assignment: CDR1 SGHRS and CDR2 YFSETQ. The CDR3 totals 15 residues. CDR3 sequence: CASSDGLAGEETQYF. The CDR3 DNA follows: TGCGCCAGCAGCGACGGACTAGCGGGAGAAGAGACCCAGTACTTC. The entire variable domain, with the rest obtained from reference TRBV5-1 and TRBJ2-5, is as follows: KAGVTQTPRYLIKTRGQQVTLSCSPISGHRSVSWYQQTPGQGLQFLFEYFSETQRNKGNFPGRFSGRQFSNSRSEMNVSTLELGDSALYLCASSDGLAGEETQYFGPGTRLLVL.

The chain recombines TRBV27 with TRBJ2-2; the match to TRBD2 covers 10 bases. The V gene end was trimmed by 5 bases and the J gene end by 1 base; junction bases not matched to a gene: 4. The germline CDR1 and CDR2 sequences are MNHEY and SMNVEV (reference sequence). The CDR3 is 16 residues long. The CDR3 sequence: CASSPRTSGNTGELFF. As DNA, the CDR3 is TGTGCCAGCAGTCCCCGGACTAGCGGGAACACCGGGGAGCTGTTTTTT.

The CDR3 DNA sequence: TGTGCCAGCCGTTGGACTAGCGGCAAACAAGAGACCCAGTACTTC. Translating it yields CASRWTSGKQETQYF. This chain uses TRBV28 with TRBJ2-5; 10 bases match TRBD2. The CDR3 is 15 residues long. The trim removed 8 bases at V and 2 bases at J, leaving 8 bases unmatched. Germline V gene sequence: CDR1 MDHEN, CDR2 SYDVKM. The variable domain in full, with the rest retrieved from reference TRBV28 and TRBJ2-5, is DVKVTQSSRYLVKRTGEKVFLECVQDMDHENMFWYRQDPGLGLRLIYFSYDVKMKEKGDIPEGYSVSREKKERFSLILESASTNQTSMYLCASRWTSGKQETQYFGPGTRLLVL.

The genes are TRBV6-5 and TRBJ2-3; 7 nucleotides line up with TRBD2. CDR1 is MNHEY, CDR2 SVGAGI, per germline. V lost 0 bases to trimming and J lost 9 bases; unmatched junction nucleotides: 6. The CDR3 contains 14 residues. The CDR3 sequence: CASSYSRLAETQYF. CDR3 nucleotides: TGTGCCAGCAGTTACTCACGTCTAGCGGAGACGCAGTATTTT.

V is TRBV19 and J is TRBJ1-2, with 11 bases lining up with TRBD1. The junction had 15 bases not matched to a gene; V was cut back by 7 bases and J by 8 bases. This CDR3 has 16 residues. From germline, CDR1 is LNHDA and CDR2 SQIVND (reference sequence). The CDR3 region has the DNA TGTGCCAGTAAAACCTGGGACAGGGGGATTTCAGAGGGCTACACCTTC. Translating gives CASKTWDRGISEGYTF.

The count of this clone is one. The V gene is TRBV15, the J gene TRBJ2-1; 13 positions match TRBD2. Trimming removed 4 bases from V and 7 bases from J; junction bases left unmatched: 7. The CDR3 is 16 amino acids. Germline loops: CDR1 LNHNV, CDR2 YYDKDF (reference sequence). CDR3 residues: CATSIIGLAGDNEQFF. CDR3 nucleotides: TGTGCCACCAGCATAATAGGACTAGCGGGGGATAATGAGCAGTTCTTC.

V is TRBV19 and J is TRBJ2-1, with 10 positions matching TRBD2. There are 13 residues in the CDR3. The V segment lost 6 bases and the J segment 6 bases; nucleotides outside the gene matches: 2. Germline values: CDR1 LNHDA, CDR2 SQIVND (reference sequence). In DNA form, the CDR3 reads TGTGCCAGTAGAGCGGGAGGGATCAATGAGCAGTTCTTC. Protein sequence: CASRAGGINEQFF.

V and J are TRBV5-5 and TRBJ1-1; D remains ambiguous. Germline V gene data show CDR1 as SGHKS and CDR2 as YYEKEE (reference sequence). Trimming removed 1 base at V and 1 base at J, with 11 bases between. This CDR3 has 15 residues. The DNA of the CDR3 is TGTGCCAGCAGCTTGACCATCACAGAGAACACTGAAGCTTTCTTT. This encodes CASSLTITENTEAFF.

The V call is TRBV11-3, the J call TRBJ1-2; D unresolved. This CDR3 is 11 amino acids long. V was cut by 4 bases and J by 5 bases, with 5 bases left in between. From germline, CDR1 is SGHNT and CDR2 YENEEA. The DNA of the CDR3 is TGTGCCAGCAGCTCCAATTATGGCTACACCTTC. Amino acid sequence: CASSSNYGYTF.